One and the same sample provided the 3 T cell receptor beta chains below, sequenced in a study of long-term antiretroviral therapy in people with HIV. The assay used was immunoSEQ (version v3.0), run at survey level. The table came from immunoSEQ multiplex PCR; TCRdb's copy has only in-frame clones and leaves some out. Among 35,000 or so clones listed, around 85% were seen once. The source was unsorted PBMCs, collected 2.2 years after starting antiretroviral therapy. These receptor sequences come from a man aged 18 to 35 with HIV.

This rearrangement joins TRBV18 to TRBJ1-3, with TRBD1 as a possible D gene (5 bases). Per germline, CDR1 KGHSH and CDR2 LQKENI. Trimming stripped 5 bases from V and 4 bases from J, with 15 bases between. The CDR3 length is 15 residues. The CDR3 region is CASSTSGGIGNTIYF. CDR3 coding DNA: TGTGCCAGCTCAACTTCGGGGGGGATCGGAAACACCATATATTTT.

This clone was found a few times. This sequence joins TRBV4-2 and TRBJ2-1; TRBD2 matches 7 bases. The ends lost 0 bases at V and 2 bases at J; junction bases unmatched: 1. CDR1 and CDR2 (germline): LGHNA, YNFKEQ. The CDR3 runs to 15 residues. The CDR3 coding sequence is TGTGCCAGCAGCCAAGAACGGGAGGCCTACAATGAGCAGTTCTTC. Protein product: CASSQEREAYNEQFF.

This clone was counted a single time. V gene TRBV4-3 combines with J gene TRBJ2-1; possible D gene TRBD2, 6 bases. The germline V gene has CDR1 LGHNA and CDR2 YSLEER. This CDR3 has 14 amino acids. V gave up 4 bases and J gave up 10 bases, with 17 bases separating them. This CDR3 is CASSLGLGGNEQFF. The CDR3 DNA reads as TGCGCCAGCAGCCTCGGTCTGGGGGGAAACGAGCAGTTCTTC.